A single sample is the source of the 3 T cell receptor delta chains below, sequenced in a study of Vδ1+ human thymocytes. The study, taken as a whole, reports: Highly polyclonal TRG and TRD repertoires with Gaussian CDR3 length distributions appeared in thymus.

Their antigens are not known. RNA was extracted from the cells and then reverse transcribed. CDR3 amplicons came from multiplex PCR with pooled V-gene forward and constant-region reverse primers. TCRdb processed the multiplex PCR reads again with the CATT caller. Of roughly 50,000 delta-chain clones listed, about a sixth are singletons. The sample was Vdelta1+ gamma-delta thymocytes from the thymus. Described subset: FACS-sorted CD3+ TCRalphabeta- TCRVdelta1+ TCRVdelta2- thymocytes. The source of these receptors is a boy in the first two years of life who had congenital heart surgery.

This clone has just a few counts. J is TRDJ1 and V is TRDV1, with 10 bases matching TRDD3. CDR3 size: 24 residues. V trimming: 0 bases; J trimming: 0 bases; junction bases outside the gene matches: 25. From germline, CDR1 is TSWWSYY and CDR2 QGS. The CDR3 bases are TGTGCTCTTGGGGAACTCGGCCTTCCCACAGGAGGGGTACTGGGGGATCCTTACACCGATAAACTCATCTTT. Translating gives CALGELGLPTGGVLGDPYTDKLIF.

There are a few counts of this clone. This chain connects TRDV3 to TRDJ1, with 10 bases aligning to TRDD3. The CDR3 extends over 18 amino acids. Germline CDR1 is TVYSNPD and CDR2 is GDNSRS (reference sequence). J lost 0 bases, V lost 0 bases, and 13 bases had no gene match. The CDR3 sequence is CAFSVGYWGILYTDKLIF. CDR3 nucleotide sequence: TGTGCCTTTAGTGTCGGTTATTGGGGGATACTGTACACCGATAAACTCATCTTT.

This sequence joins TRDV1 and TRDJ1, with 11 bases lining up with TRDD3. CDR3 size: 24 residues. The junction had 25 bases not matched to a gene; V was cut back by 0 bases and J by 1 base. From germline, CDR1 is TSWWSYY and CDR2 QGS. CDR3 DNA sequence: TGTGCTCTTGGGGAACTCAGCTCCTTCCTACCGGGATGGTGGGGGATACGCCGCACCGATAAACTCATCTTT. It yields the protein CALGELSSFLPGWWGIRRTDKLIF.